This TCR beta chain emerged from a study of a mutant IDH1 vaccine in newly diagnosed glioma. Clones were read by immunoSEQ multiplex PCR, and TCRdb kept only the in-frame ones, dropping some. The sample yields roughly 74,000 clones, more than 70% seen once. Comment on this clone: Its antigen is unidentified.

The ends were cut back, 5 bases at V and 8 bases at J, with 19 bases in the middle. The CDR3 spans 15 residues. Germline V lookup: CDR1 MNHNY, CDR2 SVGAGI (reference sequence). Indicated time point: week 23, last vaccination. Topical imiquimod was applied with each vaccine dose, which held 300 ug of mutant IDH1 20-mer peptide. Specimen: PBMCs, collected from a glioma patient whose treatment included an IDH1 peptide vaccine. The chain is built from TRBV6-6 and TRBJ2-1, with D possibly being TRBD2 (6 bases). This receptor was identified in a woman aged 45-59 years with glioma. The CDR3 is CASSGPVGGSDEQFF. CDR3 in DNA: TGTGCCAGCAGTGGCCCAGTGGGAGGCAGCGATGAGCAGTTCTTC.